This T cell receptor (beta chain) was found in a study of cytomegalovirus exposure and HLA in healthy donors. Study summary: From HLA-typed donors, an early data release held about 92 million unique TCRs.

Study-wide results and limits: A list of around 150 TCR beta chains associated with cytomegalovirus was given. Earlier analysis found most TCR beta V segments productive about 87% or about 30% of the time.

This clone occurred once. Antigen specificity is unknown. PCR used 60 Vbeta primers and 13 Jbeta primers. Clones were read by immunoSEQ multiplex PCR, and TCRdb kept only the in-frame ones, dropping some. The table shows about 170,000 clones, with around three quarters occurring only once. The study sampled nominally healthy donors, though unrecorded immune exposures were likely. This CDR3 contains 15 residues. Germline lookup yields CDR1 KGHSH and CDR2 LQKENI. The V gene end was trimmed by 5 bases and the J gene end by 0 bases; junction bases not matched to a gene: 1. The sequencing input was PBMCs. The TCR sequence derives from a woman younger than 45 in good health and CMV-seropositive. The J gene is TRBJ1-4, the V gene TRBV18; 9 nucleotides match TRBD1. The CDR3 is CASSRQGATNEKLFF. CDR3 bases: TGTGCCAGCTCAAGACAGGGGGCAACTAATGAAAAACTGTTTTTT.